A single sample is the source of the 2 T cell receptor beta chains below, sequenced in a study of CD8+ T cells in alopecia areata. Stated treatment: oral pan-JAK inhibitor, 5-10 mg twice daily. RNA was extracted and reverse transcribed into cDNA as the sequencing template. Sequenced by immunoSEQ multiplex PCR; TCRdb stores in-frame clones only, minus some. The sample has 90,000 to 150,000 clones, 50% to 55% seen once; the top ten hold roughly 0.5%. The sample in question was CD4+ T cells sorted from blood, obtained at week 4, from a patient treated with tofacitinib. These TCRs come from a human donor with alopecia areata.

The CDR3 DNA is TGTGCCAGCAGCTTAAGGGACGGACAGGGAATGAACACTGAAGCTTTCTTT. Translated: CASSLRDGQGMNTEAFF. This rearrangement joins TRBV7-9 to TRBJ1-1, with 8 bases matching TRBD1. The V segment lost 2 bases and the J segment 0 bases; nucleotides outside the gene matches: 8. Germline CDR1 SEHNR, CDR2 FQNEAQ (reference sequence). The CDR3 sequence is 17 residues long.

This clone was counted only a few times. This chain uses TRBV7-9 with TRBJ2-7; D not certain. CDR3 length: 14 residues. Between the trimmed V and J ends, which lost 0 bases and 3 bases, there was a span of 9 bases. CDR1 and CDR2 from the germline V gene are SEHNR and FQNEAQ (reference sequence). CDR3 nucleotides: TGTGCCAGCAGCTTAGCGGCAGACCTCTACGAGCAGTACTTC. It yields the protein CASSLAADLYEQYF.